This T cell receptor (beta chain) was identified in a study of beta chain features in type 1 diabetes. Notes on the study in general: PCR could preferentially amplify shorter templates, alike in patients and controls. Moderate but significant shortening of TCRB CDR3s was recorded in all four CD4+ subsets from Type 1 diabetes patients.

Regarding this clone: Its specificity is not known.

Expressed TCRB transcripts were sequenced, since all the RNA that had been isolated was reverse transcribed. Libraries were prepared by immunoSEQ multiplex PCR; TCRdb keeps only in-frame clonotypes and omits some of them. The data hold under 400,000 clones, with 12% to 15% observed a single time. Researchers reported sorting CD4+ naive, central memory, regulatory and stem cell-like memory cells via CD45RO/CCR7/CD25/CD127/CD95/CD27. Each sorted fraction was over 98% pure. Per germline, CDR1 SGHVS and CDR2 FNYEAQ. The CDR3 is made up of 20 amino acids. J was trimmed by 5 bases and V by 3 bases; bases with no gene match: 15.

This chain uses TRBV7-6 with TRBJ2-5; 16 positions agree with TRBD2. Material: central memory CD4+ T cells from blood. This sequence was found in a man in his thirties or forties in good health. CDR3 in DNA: TGTGCCAGCAGCTTGGACGGGACTAGCGGGAGGGCCGGGTACCGGGAGACCCAGTACTTC. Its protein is CASSLDGTSGRAGYRETQYF.